This T cell receptor beta chain was profiled in a study of cytomegalovirus exposure and HLA in healthy donors. Between the trimmed V and J ends, which lost 2 bases and 4 bases, there was a span of 15 bases. The CDR3 is 15 amino acids. Looked up from germline, CDR1 is PRHDT and CDR2 is FYEKMQ (reference sequence). A multiplex PCR was run with 60 Vbeta primers and 13 Jbeta primers. The repertoire was sequenced with immunoSEQ multiplex PCR; TCRdb's copy has only in-frame clones and lacks some. The sample lists 100,000 to 150,000 clones, under 85% seen once, with 4.2% in the top ten. The rearrangement uses TRBV13 and TRBJ2-7; D might be TRBD2 (5 bases). The receptor comes from a male donor in good health and CMV-seropositive. Sequencing used PBMCs. The CDR3 is CASSLTLRETYEQYF. CDR3 nucleotide sequence: TGTGCCAGCAGCTTAACCCTCCGGGAAACTTACGAGCAGTACTTC. The entire variable domain, with the rest obtained from reference TRBV13 and TRBJ2-7, is as follows: AAGVIQSPRHLIKEKRETATLKCYPIPRHDTVYWYQQGPGQDPQFLISFYEKMQSDKGSIPDRFSAQQFSDYHSELNMSSLELGDSALYFCASSLTLRETYEQYFGPGTRLTVT.